This TCR beta chain came from a study of T cell responses to AZD1222 COVID-19 vaccine. Assay used: immunoSEQ multiplex PCR; TCRdb lists only in-frame clones, some missing. The sample has about 120,000 clones; roughly 90% are singletons. CDR1 is MNHEY, CDR2 SVGEGT, per germline. V lost 2 bases to trimming and J lost 3 bases; unmatched junction nucleotides: 3. The CDR3 is made up of 15 amino acids. Sequences were derived from peripheral blood, sampled 28 days after the second AZD1222 dose. The J gene is TRBJ2-5, the V gene TRBV6-2 or TRBV6-3; 10 nucleotides line up with TRBD1. The clonotype was recovered from an adult who received the AZD1222 COVID-19 vaccine. CDR3 sequence: CASSYETGGEETQYF. The CDR3 DNA reads as TGTGCCAGCAGTTACGAGACAGGGGGCGAAGAGACCCAGTACTTC.